These 18 T cell receptor beta chains originate from one sample sequenced in a study of human T cells and chemical hapten exposure. Time point indicated: pre-sensitization, week 0. Treatment given: therapeutic diphenylcyclopropenone sensitization with weekly scalp DPC. TCRdb reprocessed the RACE reads with MiXCR, giving one entry per CDR3 protein. The sample gives approximately 260,000 distinct CDR3 sequences, around 9.3% of which show up once; 2% to 3% is in the top ten. Source: whole blood, taken in connection with sensitization to the hapten diphenylcyclopropenone (DPC). Source of these receptors: a woman aged 40 to 55 with alopecia areata. Some clones in this sample may be carry-over from other donors' samples.

This clonotype was found a few times. The V gene is TRBV20-1, the J gene TRBJ2-7; possible D gene TRBD2, 6 bases. The V end lost 7 bases, the J end lost 5 bases, and 21 bases lay between the germline ends. The CDR3 extends over 14 amino acids. The germline gives CDR1 DFQATT, CDR2 SNEGSKA (reference sequence). This CDR3 is CSVSWGGGKDEQYF. The CDR3 nucleotides are TGCAGTGTCTCCTGGGGTGGAGGGAAAGACGAGCAGTACTTC.

Comments on this clonotype: This may arise from a read error, as a much more abundant clone is one base away. The V and J genes are TRBV28 and TRBJ2-6; D possibly corresponds to TRBD1 (6 bases). Per the germline V gene, CDR1 is MDHEN and CDR2 is SYDVKM. The length of the CDR3 is 15 residues. V lost 7 bases and J 6 bases, leaving 16 bases between the germline ends. CDR3 bases: TGTGCCAGCATCCAAGCAGGGGCTGAGGCCAACGTCCTGACTTTC. Its translation is CASIQAGAEANVLTF.

This chain joins TRBV12-3 or TRBV12-4 and TRBJ1-2; the D is unclear. V lost 6 bases and J 8 bases, leaving 13 bases between the germline ends. The CDR3 totals 12 residues. The CDR3 sequence is CASSLDRRGYTF. For the CDR3, the DNA is TGTGCCAGCAGCTTGGACCGGAGAGGCTACACCTTC.

The V and J genes are TRBV5-1 and TRBJ2-3; no clear D gene. Germline V gene data show CDR1 as SGHRS and CDR2 as YFSETQ. V lost 6 bases and J 2 bases, leaving 16 bases between the germline ends. The CDR3 sequence is 15 residues long. CDR3 residues: CASTLYPDLTDTQYF. CDR3 nucleotide sequence: TGCGCCAGCACCCTCTATCCGGATCTCACAGATACGCAGTATTTT.

CDR3 coding DNA: TGCAGTGGGAGGACAGACTCCTATAATTCACCCCTCCACTTT. Residues: CSGRTDSYNSPLHF. V is TRBV20-1 and J is TRBJ1-6, with D possibly being TRBD1 (6 bases). The CDR3 contains 14 residues. Trimming pared 7 bases from V and 0 bases from J, leaving 10 bases between. The germline gives CDR1 DFQATT, CDR2 SNEGSKA (reference sequence).

This clonotype was counted between two and nine times. The V gene is TRBV2, the J gene TRBJ2-7; D not certain. The germline CDR1 and CDR2 sequences are SNHLY and FYNNEI. This CDR3 is 13 amino acids long. V lost 7 bases and J lost 4, with 14 bases in between. The CDR3 nucleotides are TGTGCCAGCAATCCGGACCCTGCATACGAGCAGTACTTC. The encoded protein is CASNPDPAYEQYF.

This clonotype was counted ten times or more. The chain links TRBV7-9 to TRBJ1-6; D is uncertain. The CDR3 covers 15 residues. V shed 2 bases and J shed 8 bases, with 13 bases lying between them. CDR1 is SEHNR, CDR2 FQNEAQ, per germline (reference sequence). The CDR3 nucleotides are TGTGCCAGCAGCTTAAGCCGGGCGTGGGATTCACCCCTCCACTTT. Its protein is CASSLSRAWDSPLHF.

The chain joins TRBV6-1 to TRBJ2-7; D may be TRBD1 (5 bases). The CDR3 loop spans 13 amino acids. Looked up from germline, CDR1 is MNHNS and CDR2 is SASEGT. Trimming removed 7 bases at V and 5 bases at J, with 15 bases between. The CDR3: CASKRQSWDEQYF. The CDR3 region has the DNA TGTGCCAGCAAGAGACAGTCTTGGGACGAGCAGTACTTC.

This clonotype has ten or more counts. The chain combines TRBV3-1 with TRBJ1-1; D is perhaps TRBD1 (6 bases). Germline CDR1 LGHDT, CDR2 YNNKEL (reference sequence). Trimming took off 1 base at V and 5 bases at J, with 20 bases between the two ends. The CDR3 spans 17 residues. CDR3 bases: TGTGCCAGCAGCCAAGTCAACCGGGGGGCCCCAGGGACTGAAGCTTTCTTT. The encoded protein is CASSQVNRGAPGTEAFF.

Points on this clonotype: This is likely a read error, given that the CDR3 carries no conserved phenylalanine or tryptophan at its end. This sequence joins TRBV24-1 and TRBJ1-5; D perhaps matches TRBD1 (6 bases). This CDR3 is 16 amino acids long. The ends were cut back, 4 bases at V and 6 bases at J, with 18 bases in the middle. Germline CDR1 reads KGHDR; CDR2 reads SFDVKD. The CDR3 region has the DNA TGTGCCACCAGTGACAGGGACATTATCCCCCCTCAGCCCCAGCATTCT. Its translation is CATSDRDIIPPQPQHS.

The chain links TRBV29-1 to TRBJ2-1; TRBD2 matches 8 bases. V shed 4 bases and J 4 bases; nucleotides not matched to a gene: 12. The V gene's germline CDR1 is SQVTM and CDR2 ANQGSEA. The CDR3 contains 16 residues. The CDR3 sequence: CSVAATERERYNEQFF. DNA for the CDR3: TGCAGCGTTGCCGCCACCGAGCGGGAGCGGTACAATGAGCAGTTCTTC.

This clonotype was recorded many times. The chain uses TRBV6-6 and TRBJ2-1; TRBD2 matches at 8 bases. V lost 7 bases to trimming and J lost 4 bases; unmatched junction nucleotides: 12. The CDR3 has 16 amino acids. From germline, CDR1 is MNHNY and CDR2 SVGAGI (reference sequence). The DNA of the CDR3 is TGTGCCAGCATCAAACCAAGCGGGAGTATTTACAATGAGCAGTTCTTC. Translation: CASIKPSGSIYNEQFF.

This clonotype was seen a few times. This chain connects TRBV2 to TRBJ2-4, with D perhaps TRBD1 or TRBD2 (5 bases each). From germline, CDR1 is SNHLY and CDR2 FYNNEI. This CDR3 contains 12 residues. The V end lost 3 bases, the J end lost 10 bases, and 10 bases lay between the germline ends. The CDR3 DNA reads as TGTGCCAGCAGTGATCAAGGGGAGATTCAGTACTTC. Translated, it gives CASSDQGEIQYF. The full variable domain, in which reference TRBV2 and TRBJ2-4 provide the parts outside the CDR3, is EPEVTQTPSHQVTQMGQEVILRCVPISNHLYFYWYRQILGQKVEFLVSFYNNEISEKSEIFDDQFSVERPDGSNFTLKIRSTKLEDSAMYFCASSDQGEIQYFGAGTRLSVL.

The chain recombines TRBV20-1 with TRBJ1-2; TRBD1 agrees at 7 bases. This CDR3 has 12 amino acids. V was clipped by 5 bases and J by 6 bases; unmatched bases: 6. The V gene's germline CDR1 is DFQATT and CDR2 SNEGSKA (reference sequence). The CDR3 spells CSAVQGRDGYTF. The CDR3, as DNA: TGCAGTGCTGTACAGGGGAGAGATGGCTACACCTTC.

The chain uses TRBV10-3 and TRBJ2-1, with TRBD1 matching 8 bases. The CDR3 sequence is 15 residues long. The germline V gene encodes CDR1 ENHRY and CDR2 SYGVKD. V shed 6 bases, J shed 5 bases, and the junction held 9 bases outside the gene matches. The CDR3 sequence: CAISRLLDRDNEQFF. The CDR3 nucleotides read TGTGCCATCAGCCGGCTTCTGGACAGGGACAATGAGCAGTTCTTC.

This clonotype was observed a handful of times. The chain links TRBV20-1 to TRBJ2-1, with D perhaps TRBD1 (5 bases). CDR3 length: 15 residues. V gave up 6 bases and J gave up 4 bases, with 19 bases separating them. Germline assignment: CDR1 DFQATT and CDR2 SNEGSKA (reference sequence). The CDR3 sequence: CSATETVPSYNEQFF. The DNA for the CDR3 is TGCAGTGCCACCGAGACAGTACCCAGTTACAATGAGCAGTTCTTC.

This clonotype was found a few times. The chain combines TRBV11-2 with TRBJ2-1; 10 bases map to TRBD2. The length of the CDR3 is 15 residues. Germline CDR1 reads SGHAT; CDR2 reads FQNNGV. With V trimmed by 7 bases and J by 7 bases, 10 bases remained unmatched. In nucleotides, the CDR3 is TGTGCCAGCAACCTAGCGGGAGTTTTTAGGAATGAGCAGTTCTTC. Its protein is CASNLAGVFRNEQFF.

This clonotype was seen more than once but under ten times. This chain links TRBV2 with TRBJ2-7; D not resolved. CDR3 length: 14 amino acids. With 3 bases removed from V and 0 bases from J, the gap between germline ends came to 9 bases. Per germline, CDR1 SNHLY and CDR2 FYNNEI. The CDR3 bases are TGTGCCAGCAGTGAGCGGTACCTCTCCTACGAGCAGTACTTC. It yields the protein CASSERYLSYEQYF.